The sequence of this T cell receptor beta chain was determined in a study of shared clonotypes between healthy human individuals. TCRdb keeps only in-frame clones here, not all; method: immunoSEQ multiplex PCR. The table lists 400,000 to 600,000 clones, about 96% of them singletons. Notes on the study in general: Clonotypes that were shared across a handful of donors made up about 4.5% of naive CD4 clonotypes. Collection of samples was limited to blood; tissue repertoires likely differ. Estimated richness values were generally larger in naive subsets than in memory subsets.

In the case of this clone: Antigen specificity is unknown.

The J segment lost 6 bases and the V segment lost 3 bases, leaving 0 bases of the junction unmatched. The germline V gene encodes CDR1 LGHNA and CDR2 YNFKEQ. The length of the CDR3 is 13 residues. This TCR came from a woman between 25 and 40 years old in good health. The sequenced material came from naive CD4+ T cells sorted from blood. Subset reported: CD45RA+ positively selected. The chain recombines TRBV4-2 with TRBJ2-3, with 10 bases lining up with TRBD2. The CDR3 is CASSHSGRDTQYF. The CDR3 DNA reads as TGTGCCAGCAGCCATAGCGGGAGGGATACGCAGTATTTT.